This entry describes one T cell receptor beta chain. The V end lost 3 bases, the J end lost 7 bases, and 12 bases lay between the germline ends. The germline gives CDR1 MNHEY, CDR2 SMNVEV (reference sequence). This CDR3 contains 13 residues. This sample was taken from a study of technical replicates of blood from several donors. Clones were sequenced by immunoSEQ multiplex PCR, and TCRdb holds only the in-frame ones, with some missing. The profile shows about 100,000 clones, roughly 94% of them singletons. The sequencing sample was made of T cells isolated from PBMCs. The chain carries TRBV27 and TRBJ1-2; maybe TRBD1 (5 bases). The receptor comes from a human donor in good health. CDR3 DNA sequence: TGTGCCAGCAGTTTGGGGGGGACGGGTGGCTACACCTTC. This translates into CASSLGGTGGYTF.